Listed below are T cell receptor beta chains from one sample, sequenced in a study of CD8+ T cells in alopecia areata. TCRdb keeps only in-frame clones here, not all; method: immunoSEQ multiplex PCR. The sample has under 350,000 clones; 58% are singletons. The sequenced sample was CD4+ T cells sorted from blood, obtained at week 24, from a patient treated with tofacitinib. These TCRs come from a human donor with alopecia areata. The CDR3 runs from the conserved cysteine through the conserved F or W. A D gene is named only where the DNA matches it firmly. A row's size may be missing; if present it is once, few, many or a size class.

>TRBJ2-7|TRBV7-2|TRBD1|few
CASSQTGQGAREQYF
TGTGCCAGCAGCCAAACGGGACAGGGGGCCCGCGAGCAGTACTTC
>TRBJ2-7|TRBV29-1|TRBD1|.
CSTGTGGSYEQYF
TGCAGCACCGGGACAGGGGGGTCCTACGAGCAGTACTTC
>TRBJ2-3|TRBV5-1|TRBD2|.
CASSLMSSGALDTQYF
TGCGCCAGCAGCTTGATGTCTAGCGGGGCGCTCGATACGCAGTATTTT
>TRBJ1-1|TRBV6-5|.|few
CASSSQGMNTEAFF
TGTGCCAGCAGTTCACAGGGAATGAACACTGAAGCTTTCTTT
>TRBJ1-2|TRBV7-9|TRBD1|many
CASRTGAGYTF
TGTGCCAGCAGGACAGGGGCTGGCTACACCTTC
>TRBJ1-2|TRBV6-5|.|.
CASSYGGAFDGYTF
TGTGCCAGCAGTTACGGAGGGGCGTTCGATGGCTACACCTTC
>TRBJ2-2|TRBV29-1|.|.
CSSSDGSNTGELFF
TGCAGCTCCTCGGACGGATCGAACACCGGGGAGCTGTTTTTT
>TRBJ2-5|TRBV7-6|.|.
CASTQGSIQETQYF
TGTGCCAGCACCCAGGGTTCCATACAAGAGACCCAGTACTTC
>TRBJ1-1|TRBV29-1|.|.
CSVDLGNTEAFF
TGCAGCGTTGACCTGGGGAACACTGAAGCTTTCTTT
>TRBJ2-5|TRBV5-4|.|.
CASSTKAEETQYF
TGTGCCAGCAGCACAAAGGCCGAGGAGACCCAGTACTTC
>TRBJ1-6|TRBV7-9|TRBD1|few
CASSRGQGVSPLHF
TGTGCCAGCAGCCGGGGACAGGGAGTTTCACCCCTCCACTTT
>TRBJ2-1|TRBV30|TRBD2|.
CAWRKGPLAGQKVSYNEQFF
TGTGCCTGGCGGAAGGGGCCACTAGCGGGGCAAAAAGTATCCTACAATGAGCAGTTCTTC
>TRBJ2-1|TRBV5-6|TRBD1|.
CASSPAGTGWSEQFF
TGTGCCAGCAGCCCAGCTGGGACAGGGTGGAGTGAGCAGTTCTTC
>TRBJ1-6|TRBV4-1|TRBD1|once
CASSHPGQVPGSPLHF
TGCGCCAGCAGCCACCCGGGACAGGTGCCGGGGTCACCCCTCCACTTT